This is a list of T cell receptor beta chains from one sample in a study of PD-L1 blockade in urothelial cancer. Profiling relied on immunoSEQ multiplex PCR, and the TCRdb table lists in-frame clones only, not all of them. This sample has 35,000 to 55,000 clones; under 90% occur once, and the top ten carry more than 12%. Here the sequenced sample was PBMCs, taken around atezolizumab (anti-PD-L1) treatment. The source is a man aged 60 to 69 with urothelial cancer. CDR3s include the opening cysteine and the closing phenylalanine or tryptophan. Fields, in order: J gene, V gene, D gene, clone size, CDR3 protein, CDR3 DNA. D genes are given only for firm matches. Rows give clone size only sometimes, using once, few, many, or a class for an expanded clone.

TRBJ2-2 TRBV2 . . CASSRDRNTGELFF TGTGCCAGCAGTCGAGACAGAAACACCGGGGAGCTGTTTTTT
TRBJ2-2 TRBV5-6 . . CASSLGAGLDPGELFF TGTGCCAGCAGCTTAGGTGCGGGGCTAGACCCCGGGGAGCTGTTTTTT
TRBJ2-7 TRBV2 TRBD2 . CASFGGAALYEQYF TGTGCCAGTTTCGGGGGGGCAGCCTTATACGAGCAGTACTTC
TRBJ2-1 TRBV6-1 . . CASSRVNNEQFF TGTGCCAGCAGCCGAGTGAACAATGAGCAGTTCTTC
TRBJ2-7 TRBV7-8 . . CASSTETSGALTYEQYF TGTGCCAGCAGCACCGAGACCTCAGGGGCCCTTACCTACGAGCAGTACTTC
TRBJ2-3 TRBV11-2 . . CASSQDSYTDTQYF TGTGCCAGCAGCCAGGACAGCTACACAGATACGCAGTATTTT
TRBJ1-4 TRBV28 TRBD1 . CASSIRDRGRLVGRIGWELFF TGTGCCAGCAGCATCCGGGACAGGGGGCGGCTAGTTGGGAGAATCGGGTGGGAACTGTTTTTT
TRBJ2-1 TRBV5-6 . . CASSLDRYNEQFF TGTGCCAGCAGCCTAGACAGGTACAATGAGCAGTTCTTC
TRBJ1-4 TRBV6-4 . once CASSDSLVGGGETNEKLFF TGTGCCAGCAGTGACTCCCTTGTGGGAGGAGGGGAGACTAATGAAAAACTGTTTTTT
TRBJ2-3 TRBV7-3 . . CASSPSTSTDTQYF TGTGCCAGCAGCCCTAGTACTAGCACAGATACGCAGTATTTT